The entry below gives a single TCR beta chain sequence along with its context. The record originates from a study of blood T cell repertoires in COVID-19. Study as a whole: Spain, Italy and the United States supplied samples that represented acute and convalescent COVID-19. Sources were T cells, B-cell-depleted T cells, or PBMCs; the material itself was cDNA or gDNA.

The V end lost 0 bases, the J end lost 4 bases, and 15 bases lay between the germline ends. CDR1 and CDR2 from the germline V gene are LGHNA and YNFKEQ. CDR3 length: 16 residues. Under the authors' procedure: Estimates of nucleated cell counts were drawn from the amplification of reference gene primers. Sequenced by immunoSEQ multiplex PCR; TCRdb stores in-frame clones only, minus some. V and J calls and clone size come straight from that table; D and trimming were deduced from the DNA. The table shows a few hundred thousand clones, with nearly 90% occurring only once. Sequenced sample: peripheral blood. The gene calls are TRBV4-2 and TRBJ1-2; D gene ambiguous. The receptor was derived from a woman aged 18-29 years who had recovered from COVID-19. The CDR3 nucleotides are TGTGCCAGCAGCCAAGATGAGCAGGACTCCGCCTATGGCTACACCTTC. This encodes CASSQDEQDSAYGYTF.